This TCR beta chain was identified during a study of T cells in localized non-small cell lung cancer. Overall study results and limits: Heterogeneity within the tumor remains possible, as just one region underwent sequencing. In the blood, greater T cell density corresponded to longer overall survival. Turning up in adjacent lung were a median 57 of the top 100 tumor clones. Highest T cell clonality was seen in uninvolved adjacent lung, surpassing that measured in tumor.

As regards this clone: What it binds is unknown.

Profiling relied on immunoSEQ multiplex PCR, and the TCRdb table lists in-frame clones only, not all of them. Seen here are 35,000 to 45,000 clones, about 80% observed once, and the top ten hold around 16%. The CDR3 is 17 amino acids. V dropped 0 bases and J dropped 1; count of bases not matched to a gene: 5. CDR1 SGHDN and CDR2 FVKESK come from the germline V gene. The clonotype was recovered from a male donor at least 60 years old with stage III squamous cell lung carcinoma. This chain connects TRBV14 to TRBJ2-2; 7 bases are a match to TRBD1. The sample was peripheral blood, taken before any cancer treatment. CDR3 in amino acids: CASSQDLYRGNTGELFF. As DNA, the CDR3 is TGTGCCAGCAGCCAAGATCTTTACAGGGGGAACACCGGGGAGCTGTTTTTT. The full variable domain, with the rest looked up from reference TRBV14 and TRBJ2-2, is EAGVTQFPSHSVIEKGQTVTLRCDPISGHDNLYWYRRVMGKEIKFLLHFVKESKQDESGMPNNRFLAERTGGTYSTLKVQPAELEDSGVYFCASSQDLYRGNTGELFFGEGSRLTVL.